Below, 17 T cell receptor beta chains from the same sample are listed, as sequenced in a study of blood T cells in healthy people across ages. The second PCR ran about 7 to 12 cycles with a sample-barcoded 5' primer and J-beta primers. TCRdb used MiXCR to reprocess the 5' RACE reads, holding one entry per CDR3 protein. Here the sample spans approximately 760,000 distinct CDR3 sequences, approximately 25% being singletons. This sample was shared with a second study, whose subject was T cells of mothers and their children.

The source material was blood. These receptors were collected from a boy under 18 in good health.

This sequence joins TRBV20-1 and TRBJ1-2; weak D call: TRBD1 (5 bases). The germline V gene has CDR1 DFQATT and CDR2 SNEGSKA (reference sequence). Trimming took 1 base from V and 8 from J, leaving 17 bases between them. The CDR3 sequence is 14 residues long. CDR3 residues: CSARAQGLEGGYTF. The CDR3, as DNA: TGCAGTGCTAGAGCCCAGGGCCTTGAGGGAGGCTACACCTTC.

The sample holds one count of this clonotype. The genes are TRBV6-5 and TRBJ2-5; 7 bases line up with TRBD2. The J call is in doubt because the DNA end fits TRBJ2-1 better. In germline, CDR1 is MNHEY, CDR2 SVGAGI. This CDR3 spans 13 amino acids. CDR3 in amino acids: CASRAGEVGEQFF. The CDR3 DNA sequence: TGTGCCAGCAGGGCGGGAGAGGTAGGTGAGCAGTTCTTC.

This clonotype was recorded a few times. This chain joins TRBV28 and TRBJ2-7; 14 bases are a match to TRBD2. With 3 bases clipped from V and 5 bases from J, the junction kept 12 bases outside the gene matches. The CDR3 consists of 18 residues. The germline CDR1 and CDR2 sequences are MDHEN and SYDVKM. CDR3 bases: TGTGCCAGCAGTTTCGACCCCACGGGGACTAGCGGGAGCCACGAGCAGTACTTC. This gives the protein CASSFDPTGTSGSHEQYF.

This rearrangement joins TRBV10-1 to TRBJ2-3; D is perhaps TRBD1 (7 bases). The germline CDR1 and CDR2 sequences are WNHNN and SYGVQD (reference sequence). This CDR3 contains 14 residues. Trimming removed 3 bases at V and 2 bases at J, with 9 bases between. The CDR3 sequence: CASSDRGVTDTQYF. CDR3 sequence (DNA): TGCGCCAGCAGTGACAGGGGGGTCACAGATACGCAGTATTTT.

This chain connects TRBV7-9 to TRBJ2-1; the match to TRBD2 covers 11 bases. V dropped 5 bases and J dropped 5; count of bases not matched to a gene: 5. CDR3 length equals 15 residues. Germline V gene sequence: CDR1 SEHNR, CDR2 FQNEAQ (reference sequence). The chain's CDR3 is CASSMGLAVNNEQFF. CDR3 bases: TGTGCCAGCAGCATGGGACTAGCGGTAAACAATGAGCAGTTCTTC.

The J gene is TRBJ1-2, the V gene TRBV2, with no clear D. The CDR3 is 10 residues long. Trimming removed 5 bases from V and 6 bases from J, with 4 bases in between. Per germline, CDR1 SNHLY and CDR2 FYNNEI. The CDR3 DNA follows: TGTGCCAGCAGTCTTGATGGCTACACCTTC. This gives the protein CASSLDGYTF.

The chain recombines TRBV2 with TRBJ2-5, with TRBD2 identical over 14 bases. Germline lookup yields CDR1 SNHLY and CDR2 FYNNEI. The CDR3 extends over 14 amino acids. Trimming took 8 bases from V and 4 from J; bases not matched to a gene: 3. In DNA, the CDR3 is TGTGCCAGCCGAGGACTAGCGGGGGGAGAGACCCAGTACTTC. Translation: CASRGLAGGETQYF.

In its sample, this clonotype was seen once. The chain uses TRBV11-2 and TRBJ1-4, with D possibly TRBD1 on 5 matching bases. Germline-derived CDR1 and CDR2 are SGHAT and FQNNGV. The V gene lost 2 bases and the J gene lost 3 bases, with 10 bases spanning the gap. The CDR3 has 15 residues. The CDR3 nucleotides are TGTGCCAGCAGCTTATCAGGGAAAGCTAATGAAAAACTGTTTTTT. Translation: CASSLSGKANEKLFF.

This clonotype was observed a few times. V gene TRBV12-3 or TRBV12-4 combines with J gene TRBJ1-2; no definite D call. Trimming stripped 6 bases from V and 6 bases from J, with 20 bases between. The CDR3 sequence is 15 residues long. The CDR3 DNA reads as TGTGCCAGCAGCCTCCTCCCGGCGGGTGGGGATGGCTACACCTTC. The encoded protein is CASSLLPAGGDGYTF.

The CDR3 protein is CASSYRGTGGGSNTGELFF. The CDR3, as DNA: TGTGCCAGCAGTTACCGGGGTACAGGGGGAGGGTCGAACACCGGGGAGCTGTTTTTT. The chain couples TRBV6-5 to TRBJ2-2; weak D call: TRBD1 (8 bases). V was trimmed by 2 bases and J by 0 bases, leaving 19 bases between them. The CDR3 spans 19 residues. Germline values: CDR1 MNHEY, CDR2 SVGAGI.

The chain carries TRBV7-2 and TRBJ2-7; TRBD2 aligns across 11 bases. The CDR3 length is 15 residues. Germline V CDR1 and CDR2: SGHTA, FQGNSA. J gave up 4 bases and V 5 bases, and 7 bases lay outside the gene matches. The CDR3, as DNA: TGTGCCAGCAGCCTTAGCGGGGGGGCTGTTTACGAGCAGTACTTC. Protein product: CASSLSGGAVYEQYF.

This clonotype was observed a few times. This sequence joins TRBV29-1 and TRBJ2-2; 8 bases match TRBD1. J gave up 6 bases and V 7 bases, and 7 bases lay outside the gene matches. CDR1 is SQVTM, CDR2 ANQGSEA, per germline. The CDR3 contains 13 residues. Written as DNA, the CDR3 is TGCAGCGCCCTTGGGACAGGTGCCGGGGAGCTGTTTTTT. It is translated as CSALGTGAGELFF.

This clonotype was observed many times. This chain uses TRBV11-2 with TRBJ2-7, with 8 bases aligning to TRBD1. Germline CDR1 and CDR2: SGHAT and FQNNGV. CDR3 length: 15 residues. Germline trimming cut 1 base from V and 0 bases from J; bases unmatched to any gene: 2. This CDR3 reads CASSLGTGTSYEQYF. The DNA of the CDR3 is TGTGCCAGCAGCTTAGGGACAGGGACCTCCTACGAGCAGTACTTC.

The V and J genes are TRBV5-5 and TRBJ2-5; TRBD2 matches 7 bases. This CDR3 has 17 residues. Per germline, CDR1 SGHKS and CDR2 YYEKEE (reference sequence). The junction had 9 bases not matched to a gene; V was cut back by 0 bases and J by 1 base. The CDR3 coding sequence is TGTGCCAGCAGCTTGGAGATGGCGTGGGGGGGCCAAGAGACCCAGTACTTC. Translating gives CASSLEMAWGGQETQYF.

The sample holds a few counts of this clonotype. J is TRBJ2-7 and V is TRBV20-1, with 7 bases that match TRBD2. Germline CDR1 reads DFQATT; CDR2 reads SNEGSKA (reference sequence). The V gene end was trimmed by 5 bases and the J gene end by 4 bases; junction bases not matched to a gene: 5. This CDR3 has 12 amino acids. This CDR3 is CSAWREPYEQYF. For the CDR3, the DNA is TGCAGTGCTTGGCGGGAGCCGTACGAGCAGTACTTC.

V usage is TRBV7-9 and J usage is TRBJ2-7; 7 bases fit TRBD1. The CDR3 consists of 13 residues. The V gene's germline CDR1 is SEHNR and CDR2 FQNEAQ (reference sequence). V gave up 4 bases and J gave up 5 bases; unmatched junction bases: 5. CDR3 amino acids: CASSSDRAHEQYF. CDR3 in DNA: TGTGCCAGCAGCTCCGACAGGGCCCACGAGCAGTACTTC.

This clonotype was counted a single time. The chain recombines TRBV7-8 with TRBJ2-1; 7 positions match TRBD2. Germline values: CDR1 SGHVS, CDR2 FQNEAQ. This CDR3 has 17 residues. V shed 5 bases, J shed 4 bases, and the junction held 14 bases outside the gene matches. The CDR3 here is CASSPTMAGVPYNEQFF. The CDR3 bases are TGTGCCAGCAGCCCTACTATGGCGGGGGTGCCTTACAATGAGCAGTTCTTC.